This T cell receptor (beta chain) was profiled in a study of T-cell reconstitution after alpha-beta-depleted transplantation in children. The study, taken as a whole, reports: Several hundred expanded graft clones reportedly supplied alpha-beta T cells about two months after transplant. The main origin of T-cell counts and diversity one year after transplant was newly produced T cells.

This clonotype was seen many times. Its antigen is not known. There are 15 residues in the CDR3. Trimming took off 6 bases at V and 2 bases at J, with 17 bases between the two ends. The V gene's germline CDR1 is MNHEY and CDR2 SMNVEV (reference sequence). It was with unique molecular identifiers that the TCRbeta library was prepared. TCRdb processed the PCR reads anew with MiXCR; each CDR3 protein has one entry. This sample yields roughly 350,000 distinct CDR3 sequences, of which 15% to 20% are seen a single time; roughly 41% belongs to the top ten. The sample consisted of PBMCs, mostly from graft donor cells, taken 360 days after TCRalphabeta/CD19-depleted stem cell transplant. The TCR originated in a male patient aged 2-10 years who had a stem cell transplant for acute lymphoblastic leukemia, so the T cells may come from the graft donor. V and J are TRBV27 and TRBJ2-7; D possibly uses TRBD1 or TRBD2 (6 bases each). The CDR3 is CASSLGGGTAYEQYF. Written as DNA, the CDR3 is TGTGCCAGCAGCCTGGGGGGCGGGACGGCCTACGAGCAGTACTTC.